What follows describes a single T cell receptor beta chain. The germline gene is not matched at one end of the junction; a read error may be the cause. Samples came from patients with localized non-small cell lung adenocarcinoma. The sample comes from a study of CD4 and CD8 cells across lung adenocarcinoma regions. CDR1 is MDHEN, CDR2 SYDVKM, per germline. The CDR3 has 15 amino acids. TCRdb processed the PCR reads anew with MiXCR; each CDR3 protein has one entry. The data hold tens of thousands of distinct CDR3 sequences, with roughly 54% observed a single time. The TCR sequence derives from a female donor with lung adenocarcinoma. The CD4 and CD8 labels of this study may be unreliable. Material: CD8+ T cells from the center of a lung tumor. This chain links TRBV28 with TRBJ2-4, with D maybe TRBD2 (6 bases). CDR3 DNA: TGTGCCAGCGGTTCGGGGGTGAGAGCCAAAAACACGCAGTATTTC. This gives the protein CASGSGVRAKNTQYF.